This is a list of T cell receptor beta chains from one sample in a study of blood T cells in healthy people across ages. Using its own MiXCR run on the 5' RACE reads, TCRdb lists one record per CDR3 protein. The sample has around 780,000 distinct CDR3 sequences; approximately 60% are singletons. The specimen sequenced was blood. Source of these receptors: a man aged 35 to 55 in good health. CDR3s include the opening cysteine and the closing phenylalanine or tryptophan. A D gene is named only where the DNA matches it firmly. Size is omitted from some rows. Given values are once, few, many or a class for expanded clones.

clone_size,d_call,v_call,j_call,cdr3_aa,cdr3_nt
.,.,TRBV20-1,TRBJ2-1,CSAGHAATAYNEQFF,TGCAGTGCCGGTCATGCGGCGACTGCCTACAATGAGCAGTTCTTC
.,.,TRBV4-2,TRBJ2-5,CASSQDQGAWGETQYF,TGTGCCAGCAGCCAAGATCAGGGAGCATGGGGAGAGACCCAGTACTTC
.,.,TRBV9,TRBJ2-3,CASSVGEGTDTQYF,TGTGCCAGCAGCGTAGGTGAAGGCACAGATACGCAGTATTTT
.,.,TRBV29-1,TRBJ1-5,CSVGGGNSNQPQHF,TGCAGCGTTGGAGGGGGGAATAGCAATCAGCCCCAGCATTTT
few,.,TRBV3-1,TRBJ1-2,CASSLDGGNGYTF,TGTGCCAGCAGCCTAGATGGGGGGAATGGCTACACCTTC
.,.,TRBV7-2,TRBJ2-1,CASRPELGAYNEQFF,TGTGCCAGCAGACCCGAGTTGGGGGCCTACAATGAGCAGTTCTTC
.,.,TRBV29-1,TRBJ2-3,CSVQGPDTQYF,TGCAGCGTCCAGGGGCCCGATACGCAGTATTTT
.,.,TRBV4-1,TRBJ2-7,CASSQSSGVSEQYF,TGCGCCAGCAGCCAATCATCCGGCGTGTCCGAGCAGTACTTC
.,TRBD2,TRBV10-3,TRBJ2-3,CASNPLAGVTDTQYF,TGTGCCAGCAATCCATTAGCGGGGGTTACAGATACGCAGTATTTT
few,.,TRBV5-5,TRBJ2-1,CASSLDLNRRFF,TGTGCCAGCAGCTTGGATCTGAACCGGAGGTTCTTC
few,TRBD2,TRBV11-2,TRBJ2-3,CASSLAPPTSGGAVDTQYF,TGTGCCAGCAGCTTAGCCCCCCCGACTAGCGGGGGGGCGGTAGATACGCAGTATTTT
.,TRBD1,TRBV6-1,TRBJ1-2,CASSGQGANSPNYGYTF,TGTGCCAGCAGTGGCCAGGGGGCCAACTCCCCCAACTATGGCTACACCTTC
.,.,TRBV6-6,TRBJ1-2,CASIGGYGYTF,TGTGCCAGCATTGGCGGTTATGGCTACACCTTC
.,.,TRBV28,TRBJ1-1,CASSLRAGEAFF,TGTGCTAGCAGTTTAAGAGCGGGAGAAGCTTTCTTT
few,.,TRBV6-5,TRBJ1-2,CASSYSQGVGYGYTF,TGTGCCAGCAGTTACTCTCAGGGAGTGGGCTATGGCTACACCTTC
.,TRBD2,TRBV10-3,TRBJ2-1,CAISESDSGRAHNEQFF,TGTGCCATCAGTGAGTCGGATAGCGGGAGGGCCCACAATGAGCAGTTCTTC
.,.,TRBV14,TRBJ1-3,CASSQGQFTGNTIYF,TGTGCCAGCAGCCAAGGACAGTTCACTGGAAACACCATATATTTT
.,.,TRBV7-3,TRBJ2-3,CASSRTLGDTQYF,TGTGCCAGCAGCCGAACTTTGGGGGATACGCAGTATTTT
.,.,TRBV3-1,TRBJ2-3,CASSPRFGPPGTDTQYF,TGTGCCAGCAGCCCCCGGTTCGGGCCACCTGGGACAGATACGCAGTATTTT
few,.,TRBV9,TRBJ1-6,CASTQEYPNSPLHF,TGTGCCAGCACCCAGGAATATCCTAATTCACCCCTCCACTTT
.,.,TRBV27,TRBJ2-5,CASSPRPGQETQYF,TGTGCCAGCAGTCCCCGACCAGGGCAAGAGACCCAGTACTTC
.,.,TRBV11-2,TRBJ2-1,CASSFSRPPNEQFF,TGTGCCAGCAGCTTCAGCAGGCCCCCCAATGAGCAGTTCTTC
.,.,TRBV6-4,TRBJ2-5,CASSVWLYNEQYF,TGTGCCAGCAGTGTATGGCTATACAATGAGCAGTACTTC
.,.,TRBV6-4,TRBJ1-2,CASSDPLGGYTF,TGTGCCAGCAGTGACCCTCTCGGTGGCTACACCTTC
few,.,TRBV10-3,TRBJ2-1,CAISDSSNEQFF,TGTGCCATCAGTGATTCGAGCAATGAGCAGTTCTTC
.,TRBD2,TRBV7-2,TRBJ2-7,CASSRGLAGTYEQYF,TGTGCCAGCAGCCGGGGACTAGCGGGAACCTACGAGCAGTACTTC
.,.,TRBV30,TRBJ2-5,CAWDDARRDSQETQYF,TGTGCCTGGGATGATGCGCGGCGAGACAGCCAAGAGACCCAGTACTTC
.,.,TRBV6-1,TRBJ2-3,CASSAKKKGTQYF,TGTGCCAGCAGTGCCAAGAAAAAAGGTACGCAGTATTTT
.,TRBD1,TRBV10-3,TRBJ2-5,CASRAGDRGETQYF,TGTGCCTCCCGAGCTGGGGACAGGGGTGAGACCCAGTACTTC
.,TRBD2,TRBV29-1,TRBJ2-7,CSAERWGEGYSSYEQYF,TGCAGTGCCGAACGGTGGGGGGAGGGGTACAGCTCCTACGAGCAGTACTTC
once,.,TRBV20-1,TRBJ2-7,CSARIYRASSSYEQYF,TGCAGTGCTAGAATTTATCGGGCTAGCTCATCCTACGAGCAGTACTTC
.,.,TRBV4-2,TRBJ2-5,CASSLLTSEQYF,TGTGCCAGCAGCCTGTTAACTAGTGAGCAGTACTTC
.,.,TRBV25-1,TRBJ1-2,CASRTTSSRGYTF,TGTGCCAGCAGGACCACATCCTCGAGGGGCTACACCTTC
.,.,TRBV29-1,TRBJ1-1,CSGEENTEAFF,TGCAGCGGGGAGGAGAACACTGAAGCTTTCTTT
.,TRBD1,TRBV4-1,TRBJ2-7,CAGSQSTGSPYEQYF,TGCGCCGGCAGCCAATCGACAGGGTCACCCTACGAGCAGTACTTC
.,TRBD1,TRBV24-1,TRBJ1-5,CATSEPLTGVGGQPQHF,TGTGCCACCAGTGAGCCACTCACAGGGGTAGGCGGTCAGCCCCAGCATTTT
once,.,TRBV11-2,TRBJ2-1,CASSLVLSYNEQFF,TGTGCCAGCAGCTTAGTCCTCTCCTACAATGAGCAGTTCTTC